The 12 T cell receptor beta chains below were found in one sample sequenced in a study of OX40 agonist ivuxolimab in advanced cancers. Sequencing used immunoSEQ multiplex PCR; TCRdb keeps in-frame clones, though not all of them. The repertoire holds approximately 100,000 clones, with around 85% as singletons. The sample was CD4+ or CD8+ T cells sorted from blood, taken in a trial of the OX40 agonist ivuxolimab. The receptors were gathered from an adult with an advanced solid tumor such as melanoma, head and neck, liver or kidney cancer.

The chain has TRBV19 and TRBJ2-1; tentatively, D is TRBD2 (6 bases). This CDR3 has 14 residues. The V gene lost 7 bases and the J gene lost 2 bases, with 12 bases spanning the gap. The germline V gene encodes CDR1 LNHDA and CDR2 SQIVND (reference sequence). The CDR3 is CASTYGSTYNEQFF. CDR3 coding DNA: TGTGCCAGTACCTACGGGAGTACCTACAATGAGCAGTTCTTC.

The CDR3 sequence: CASSQEWGGTEAFF. As DNA, the CDR3 is TGCGCCAGCAGCCAAGAGTGGGGGGGGACTGAAGCTTTCTTT. The chain couples TRBV4-1 to TRBJ1-1; D might be TRBD1 (5 bases). V gave up 0 bases and J gave up 5 bases, with 10 bases separating them. Germline V gene sequence: CDR1 MGHRA, CDR2 YSYEKL. This CDR3 comprises 14 residues.

The V call is TRBV19, the J call TRBJ2-1; 8 bases match TRBD1. The CDR3 runs to 16 residues. Germline V CDR1 and CDR2: LNHDA, SQIVND (reference sequence). The junction had 7 bases not matched to a gene; V was cut back by 3 bases and J by 3 bases. CDR3 in DNA: TGTGCCAGTAGTATGGGTTGGGGGACAGGCTACAATGAGCAGTTCTTC. It translates to CASSMGWGTGYNEQFF.

The gene calls are TRBV18 and TRBJ1-4; tentative D call: TRBD1 (5 bases). The CDR3 consists of 16 residues. From germline, CDR1 is KGHSH and CDR2 LQKENI. The V and J ends lost 1 base and 8 bases respectively, with 17 bases between them. The CDR3 nucleotides are TGTGCCAGCTCACCACAGGGGCTTCGATTAAAGGAAAAACTGTTTTTT. Protein product: CASSPQGLRLKEKLFF.

The chain has TRBV28 and TRBJ1-4; D is possibly TRBD1 (6 bases). CDR1 is MDHEN and CDR2 is SYDVKM in the germline V gene. V was pared by 6 bases and J by 5 bases, with 13 bases between. This CDR3 contains 14 residues. CDR3 loop: CASREQGHNEKLFF. The CDR3 region has the DNA TGTGCCAGCAGGGAACAGGGTCACAATGAAAAACTGTTTTTT.

The genes are TRBV29-1 and TRBJ2-1; possibly TRBD2 for D (5 bases). The CDR3 totals 12 residues. V was shortened by 4 bases and J by 6 bases, with 10 bases between the two germline ends. Germline values: CDR1 SQVTM, CDR2 ANQGSEA. The CDR3 loop is CSVVLRVNEQFF. The CDR3 bases are TGCAGCGTTGTTTTGAGGGTCAATGAGCAGTTCTTC.

The chain couples TRBV27 to TRBJ1-5; 9 bases agree with TRBD1. This CDR3 is 15 amino acids long. Germline loops: CDR1 MNHEY, CDR2 SMNVEV (reference sequence). V was clipped by 8 bases and J by 4 bases; unmatched bases: 9. For the CDR3, the DNA is TGTGCCAGCGCTATCGGGACAGGGATTAATCAGCCCCAGCATTTT. It translates to CASAIGTGINQPQHF.

The chain combines TRBV19 with TRBJ2-2, with 8 bases that match TRBD2. Germline CDR1 is LNHDA and CDR2 is SQIVND (reference sequence). CDR3 length: 15 residues. V gave up 6 bases and J gave up 1 base; unmatched junction bases: 4. CDR3 protein: CASRMLAGNTGELFF. In nucleotides, the CDR3 is TGTGCCAGTAGGATGCTAGCGGGGAACACCGGGGAGCTGTTTTTT. The whole variable domain, remainder taken from reference TRBV19 and TRBJ2-2, is DGGITQSPKYLFRKEGQNVTLSCEQNLNHDAMYWYRQDPGQGLRLIYYSQIVNDFQKGDIAEGYSVSREKKESFPLTVTSAQKNPTAFYLCASRMLAGNTGELFFGEGSRLTVL.

The chain is built from TRBV5-4 and TRBJ2-3; 12 bases match TRBD2. The germline gives CDR1 SGHNT, CDR2 YYREEE (reference sequence). CDR3 length: 15 amino acids. The junction had 6 bases not matched to a gene; V was cut back by 4 bases and J by 6 bases. The CDR3 here is CASSGYGTSGDTQYF. The CDR3 region has the DNA TGTGCCAGCAGCGGGTACGGGACTAGCGGGGATACGCAGTATTTT.

The CDR3 loop reads CASSLAGGGIITGELFF. The CDR3 DNA follows: TGTGCCAGCAGCTTAGCGGGAGGCGGGATAATCACCGGGGAGCTGTTTTTT. J is TRBJ2-2 and V is TRBV7-6, with a weak D call TRBD2 (6 bases). CDR1 and CDR2 from the germline V gene are SGHVS and FNYEAQ. This CDR3 is built from 17 residues. With 0 bases removed from V and 4 bases from J, the gap between germline ends came to 15 bases.

J is TRBJ2-3 and V is TRBV14; TRBD2 matches 8 bases. After removal of 5 bases from V and 5 bases from J, the junction contained 15 bases not matched to a gene. The CDR3 runs to 17 residues. In germline, CDR1 is SGHDN, CDR2 FVKESK. CDR3 region: CASSTHAGTRGKDTQYF. In nucleotides, the CDR3 is TGTGCCAGCAGCACCCACGCCGGGACTAGGGGGAAAGATACGCAGTATTTT.

This chain uses TRBV2 with TRBJ2-5; 9 nucleotides align to TRBD2. Germline CDR1 SNHLY, CDR2 FYNNEI. Trimming took 3 bases from V and 5 from J; bases not matched to a gene: 10. There are 16 residues in the CDR3. DNA for the CDR3: TGTGCCAGCAGTGATGAAACGGCGGGAGGGGGGGAGACCCAGTACTTC. Protein sequence: CASSDETAGGGETQYF.